The next 4 T cell receptor beta chains were all read from a single sample in a study of blood T cell repertoires in COVID-19. Generated by immunoSEQ multiplex PCR, the TCRdb table keeps only in-frame clones and is missing some. The sample records hundreds of thousands of clones, 85% to 90% being singletons. The sequencing sample was made of PBMCs or T cells enriched from blood (not recorded which). The receptors were gathered from a man aged 18 to 30 who had recovered from COVID-19.

The chain couples TRBV18 to TRBJ1-1, with D unclear. The germline gives CDR1 KGHSH, CDR2 LQKENI. V lost 0 bases, J lost 1 base, and 12 bases lay in between. The CDR3 runs to 16 residues. The CDR3 DNA follows: TGTGCCAGCTCACCACCATCGCTTATCGGGAACACTGAAGCTTTCTTT. Protein: CASSPPSLIGNTEAFF.

In regard to this clone: This same CDR3 is encoded by further DNA sequences in the sample. The chain carries TRBV7-2 and TRBJ1-1, with D possibly being TRBD1 (5 bases). The germline V gene encodes CDR1 SGHTA and CDR2 FQGNSA. Trimming pared 5 bases from V and 1 base from J, leaving 8 bases between. This CDR3 has 13 amino acids. Here the CDR3 DNA reads TGTGCCAGCAGCCTTGGACAGAACACTGAAGCTTTCTTT. Its protein product is CASSLGQNTEAFF.

This chain links TRBV5-4 with TRBJ2-4; tentatively, D is TRBD2 (6 bases). The CDR3 has 16 residues. V lost 2 bases and J 3 bases, leaving 15 bases between the germline ends. Per germline, CDR1 SGHNT and CDR2 YYREEE (reference sequence). Here the CDR3 DNA reads TGTGCCAGCAGCTTACGTCTGGGCGGGGACAAAAACATTCAGTACTTC. It is translated as CASSLRLGGDKNIQYF.

The rearrangement uses TRBV12-3 or TRBV12-4 and TRBJ2-3; 7 bases match TRBD1. This CDR3 has 13 residues. J was trimmed by 6 bases and V by 6 bases; bases with no gene match: 6. This chain's CDR3 is CASRRQGWDTQYF. The CDR3 coding sequence is TGTGCCAGCAGAAGACAGGGTTGGGATACGCAGTATTTT.